The present entry profiles one T cell receptor (beta chain) with its context. Antigen specificity is unknown. Germline CDR1 reads SGHDN; CDR2 reads FVKESK. This CDR3 has 14 amino acids. V shed 9 bases and J shed 10 bases, with 19 bases lying between them. The sample originates from a study of T cell responses to AZD1222 COVID-19 vaccine. The repertoire was sequenced with immunoSEQ multiplex PCR; TCRdb's copy has only in-frame clones and lacks some. Here the sample spans about 190,000 clones, about 94% being singletons. Study-level results: Donors were mostly white British, more females; clonal diversity possibly underestimated. Dominant CD4 TCR responses targeted spike regions 160-218 and 743-854.

The source was peripheral blood, collected on day 0 of AZD1222 vaccination. This sequence originates from an adult in good health. The chain combines TRBV14 with TRBJ1-6; D might be TRBD1 (6 bases). In nucleotides, the CDR3 is TGTGCCAGTTCGCTACAGGGATGGGGATCACCCCTCCACTTT. Its translation is CASSLQGWGSPLHF.